This T cell receptor beta chain was recorded in a study of beta chain features in type 1 diabetes (dated by TCRdb to 2016 to 2019). General notes on the study: Mean age, gender distribution, total cell number and subset yield were not different between patients and healthy donors. A total of roughly 110 million sorted cells were examined across all samples, and the number of cells per subset was strongly correlated with RNA yield. In the study, TCRB repertoires of sorted circulating CD4+ T cell subsets from recently diagnosed type 1 diabetes patients were compared with those of matched healthy donors. Regulatory and stem cell-like memory subsets were isolated from only 8 patients and 8 healthy donors, whereas naive and central memory subsets came from all 28 donors.

About this clone: Its recognized antigen is unknown. No clone much larger than this one lies a single base away; base qualities are absent.

The CDR3 spans 13 residues, from the cysteine through the phenylalanine. CDR3 DNA is the only sequence kept; it has 39 bases, read in frame from the first base. The germline V gene sets CDR1 to KGHSH and CDR2 to LQKENI. Deletion took 4 bases off V and 4 bases off J, with a span of 9 bases between the germline ends. All of the isolated RNA was reverse transcribed with the High Capacity cDNA Reverse Transcription Kit, so expressed TCRB transcripts were sequenced. Deep immunoSEQ sequencing was performed on naive, central memory and regulatory T cell samples, with an average of about 4 million total reads per sample. Sorted cells were lysed in RLT buffer, and RNA was extracted using DNase-treated RNeasy Micro or Mini kits according to cell number. To prevent cross-contamination, each cell subset was processed individually, whereas patient and healthy donor samples were processed jointly. The immunoSEQ multiplex PCR was used to amplify TCRB sequences from cDNA, yielding 87-bp fragments that span the CDR3 region. Sequencing of the amplicons was performed on the Illumina HiSeq platform. The authors' analysis ran thus. PCR bias was computationally corrected using synthetic template baselines, reads within Hamming distance 2 were collapsed, and singletons that could not be merged were discarded. Reads were aligned to IMGT to assign V, D and J genes, CDR3 length, and insertions or deletions at six rearrangement sites. Clonotype counts were normalized to sorted cell number within each subset before computing true diversity and Gini coefficients with the tcR R package. The overlap coefficient, calculated on TCRB nucleotide sequences, was used to quantify repertoire sharing. Not all clones reach the TCRdb copy of this immuneACCESS table, which keeps in-frame sequences only. Checked studies attribute under half of the gap to unresolved V genes and leave the rest unexplained. V and J calls and clone size are given by that table; D and trimming were obtained from the DNA. The sample profile shows almost 350,000 clones; roughly 8.8% of them were found once. The ten largest account for roughly 1% of the sample.

A single peripheral blood draw of around 0.11 L on average was collected from each donor into heparinised tubes. A BD FACSAria II was used to sort naive, central memory, regulatory and stem cell-like memory CD4+ T cells with a panel that included CD45RO, CCR7, CD25, CD127, CD95 and CD27. Every sorted population had a purity above 95%. Right away, PBMCs were isolated by Lymphoprep density gradient centrifugation and were stained directly, with no culture step. So that batch effects would be minimized, each experiment stained and sorted samples in pairs, pairing one healthy donor with one patient. Study-level results and caveats: PCR might favor shorter templates, but patient and control samples were amplified and corrected together, so any skew would affect both groups equally. Sequencing cDNA rather than genomic DNA could over-represent highly expressing activated cells, although activation and CD3 levels did not differ between groups. A moderate but significant shortening of TCRB CDR3 length was observed in type 1 diabetes patients in all four CD4+ subsets. Fewer insertions and more nucleotide deletions at VDJ recombination sites were observed in patients with type 1 diabetes, implying thymic rearrangement abnormalities. HLA sub-analyses involved small numbers of individuals, so any influence of HLA type on TCRB rearrangement remained unresolved. Naive, central memory and regulatory TCRB repertoires appeared to be more alike among patients than among healthy donors.

Rearrangement joined TRBV18 to TRBJ2-3; the D call is tentative, TRBD1 or TRBD2, as each matches 5 bases. The specimen sequenced was central memory CD4+ T cells from blood. The source is a man aged 25-40 years with type 1 diabetes. The CDR3 amino acid sequence is: CASSRGSADTQYF. The sequence in DNA is TGTGCCAGCTCACGGGGGTCAGCAGATACGCAGTATTTT.